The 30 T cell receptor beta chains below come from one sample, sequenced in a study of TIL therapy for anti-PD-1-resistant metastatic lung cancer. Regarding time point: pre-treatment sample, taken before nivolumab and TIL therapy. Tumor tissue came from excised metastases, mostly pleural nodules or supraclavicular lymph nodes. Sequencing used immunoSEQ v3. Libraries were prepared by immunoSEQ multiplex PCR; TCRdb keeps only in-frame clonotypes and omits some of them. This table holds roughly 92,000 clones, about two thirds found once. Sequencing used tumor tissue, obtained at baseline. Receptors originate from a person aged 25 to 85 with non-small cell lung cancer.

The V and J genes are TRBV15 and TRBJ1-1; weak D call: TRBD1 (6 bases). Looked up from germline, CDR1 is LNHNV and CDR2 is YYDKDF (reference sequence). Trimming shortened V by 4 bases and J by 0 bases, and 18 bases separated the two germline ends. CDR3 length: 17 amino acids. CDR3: CATSKGRGSFLNTEAFF. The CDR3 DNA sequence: TGTGCCACCAGCAAAGGCAGGGGTTCTTTTCTGAACACTGAAGCTTTCTTT.

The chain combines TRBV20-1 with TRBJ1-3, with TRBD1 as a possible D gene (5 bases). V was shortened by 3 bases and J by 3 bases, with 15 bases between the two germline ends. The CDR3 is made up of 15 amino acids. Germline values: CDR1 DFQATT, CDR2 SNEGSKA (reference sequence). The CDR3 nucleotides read TGCAGTGCTAGTTGGGGCAGCGCAAATGGAAACACCATATATTTT. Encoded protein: CSASWGSANGNTIYF.

The CDR3 DNA reads as TGCGCCAGCAGTGAGTCGACCGGGACAGGGGGCAACGAGCAGTACTTC. The encoded protein is CASSESTGTGGNEQYF. The gene calls are TRBV10-1 and TRBJ2-7, with 12 nucleotides matching TRBD1. The CDR3 loop spans 16 amino acids. CDR1 is WNHNN, CDR2 SYGVQD, per germline (reference sequence). V lost 0 bases, J lost 5 bases, and 5 bases stayed unmatched.

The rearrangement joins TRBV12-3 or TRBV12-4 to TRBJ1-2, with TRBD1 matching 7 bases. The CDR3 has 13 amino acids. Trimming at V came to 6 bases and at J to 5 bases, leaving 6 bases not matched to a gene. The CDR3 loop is CASSQTGQYGYTF. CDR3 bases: TGTGCCAGCAGCCAGACAGGGCAATATGGCTACACCTTC.

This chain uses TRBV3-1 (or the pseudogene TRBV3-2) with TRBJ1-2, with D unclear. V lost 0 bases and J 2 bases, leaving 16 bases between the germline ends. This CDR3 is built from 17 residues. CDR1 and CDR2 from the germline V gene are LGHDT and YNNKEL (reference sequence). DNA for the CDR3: TGTGCCAGCAGCCAAGATCTCGGGAATGCGGGGAACTATGGCTACACCTTC. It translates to CASSQDLGNAGNYGYTF.

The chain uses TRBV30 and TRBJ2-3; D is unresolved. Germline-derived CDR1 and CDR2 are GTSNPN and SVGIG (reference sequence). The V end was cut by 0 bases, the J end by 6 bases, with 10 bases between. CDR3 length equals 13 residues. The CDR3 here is CAWSVVKRDTQYF. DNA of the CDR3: TGTGCCTGGAGTGTGGTTAAGAGGGATACGCAGTATTTT.

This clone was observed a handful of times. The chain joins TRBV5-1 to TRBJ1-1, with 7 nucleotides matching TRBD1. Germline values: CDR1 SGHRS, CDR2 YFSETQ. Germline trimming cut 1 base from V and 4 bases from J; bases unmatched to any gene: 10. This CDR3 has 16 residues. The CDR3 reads CASSLRQGPAGTEAFF. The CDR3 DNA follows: TGCGCCAGCAGCTTGCGACAGGGACCGGCGGGCACTGAAGCTTTCTTT.

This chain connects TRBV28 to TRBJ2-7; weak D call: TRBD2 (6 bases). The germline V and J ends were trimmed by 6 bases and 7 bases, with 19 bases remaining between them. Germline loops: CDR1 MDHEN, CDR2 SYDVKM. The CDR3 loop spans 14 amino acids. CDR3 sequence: CASSAGLHLREQYF. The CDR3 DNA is TGTGCCAGCAGCGCAGGACTACATCTACGGGAGCAGTACTTC.

The CDR3 reads CASSLGGSSYEQYF. CDR3 nucleotides: TGTGCCAGCAGTTTGGGGGGATCCTCCTACGAGCAGTACTTC. The chain links TRBV28 to TRBJ2-7; tentatively, D is TRBD2 (6 bases). The CDR3 is made up of 14 amino acids. Trimming pared 3 bases from V and 0 bases from J, leaving 9 bases between. The germline V gene has CDR1 MDHEN and CDR2 SYDVKM.

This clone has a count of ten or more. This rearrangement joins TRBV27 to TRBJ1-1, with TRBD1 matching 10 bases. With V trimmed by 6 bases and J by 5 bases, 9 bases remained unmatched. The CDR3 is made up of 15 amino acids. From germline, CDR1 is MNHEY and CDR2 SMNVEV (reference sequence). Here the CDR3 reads CASSLDRGLGTEAFF. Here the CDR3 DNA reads TGTGCCAGCAGCCTAGACAGGGGGCTGGGGACTGAAGCTTTCTTT.

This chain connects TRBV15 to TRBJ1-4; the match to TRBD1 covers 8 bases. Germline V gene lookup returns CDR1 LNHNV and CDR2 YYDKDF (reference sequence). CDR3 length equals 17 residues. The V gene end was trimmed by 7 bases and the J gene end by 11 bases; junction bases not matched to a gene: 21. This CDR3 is CATTSGTGISVEGKLFF. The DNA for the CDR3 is TGTGCCACCACCTCGGGGACAGGAATAAGCGTCGAGGGGAAACTGTTTTTT. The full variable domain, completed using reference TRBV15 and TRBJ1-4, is DAMVIQNPRYQVTQFGKPVTLSCSQTLNHNVMYWYQQKSSQAPKLLFHYYDKDFNNEADTPDNFQSRRPNTSFCFLDIRSPGLGDTAMYLCATTSGTGISVEGKLFFGSGTQLSVL.

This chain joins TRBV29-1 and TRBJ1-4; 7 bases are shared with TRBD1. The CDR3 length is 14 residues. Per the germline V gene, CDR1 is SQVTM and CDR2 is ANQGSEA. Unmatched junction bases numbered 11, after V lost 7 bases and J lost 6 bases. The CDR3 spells CSALHRGGHEKLFF. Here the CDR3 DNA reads TGCAGCGCCCTGCACAGGGGCGGACATGAAAAACTGTTTTTT.

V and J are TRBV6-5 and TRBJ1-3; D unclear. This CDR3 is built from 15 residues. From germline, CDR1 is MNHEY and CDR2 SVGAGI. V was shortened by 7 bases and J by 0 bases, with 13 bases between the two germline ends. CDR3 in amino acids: CASKLDLFSGNTIYF. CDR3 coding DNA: TGTGCCAGCAAACTTGACCTTTTCTCTGGAAACACCATATATTTT.

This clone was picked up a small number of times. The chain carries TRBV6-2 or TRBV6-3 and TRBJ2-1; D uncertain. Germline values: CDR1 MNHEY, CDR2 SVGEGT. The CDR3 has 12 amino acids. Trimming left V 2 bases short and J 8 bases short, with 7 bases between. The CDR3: CASSYGVDEQFF. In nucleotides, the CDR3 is TGTGCCAGCAGTTACGGAGTGGATGAGCAGTTCTTC.

The CDR3 DNA reads as TGTGCCAGCAGTTACTCCTACTCCAATTCACCCCTCCACTTT. Amino acid sequence: CASSYSYSNSPLHF. The chain uses TRBV6-2 or TRBV6-3 and TRBJ1-6; D call uncertain. Germline V gene lookup returns CDR1 MNHEY and CDR2 SVGEGT. The V gene lost 0 bases and the J gene lost 7 bases, with 7 bases spanning the gap. There are 14 residues in the CDR3.

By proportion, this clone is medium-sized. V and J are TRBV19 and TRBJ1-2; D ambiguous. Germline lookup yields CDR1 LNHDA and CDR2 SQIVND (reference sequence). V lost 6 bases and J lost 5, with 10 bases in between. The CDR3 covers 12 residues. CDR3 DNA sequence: TGTGCCAGTAGCCGTGAGCTTTATGGCTACACCTTC. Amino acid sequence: CASSRELYGYTF.

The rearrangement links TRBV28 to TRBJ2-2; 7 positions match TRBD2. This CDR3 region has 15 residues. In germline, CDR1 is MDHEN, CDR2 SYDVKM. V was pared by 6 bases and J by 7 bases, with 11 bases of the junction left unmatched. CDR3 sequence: CASSQPREGIGELFF. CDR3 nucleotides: TGTGCCAGCAGCCAACCCAGGGAGGGAATCGGGGAGCTGTTTTTT. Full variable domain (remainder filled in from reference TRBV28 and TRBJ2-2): DVKVTQSSRYLVKRTGEKVFLECVQDMDHENMFWYRQDPGLGLRLIYFSYDVKMKEKGDIPEGYSVSREKKERFSLILESASTNQTSMYLCASSQPREGIGELFFGEGSRLTVL.

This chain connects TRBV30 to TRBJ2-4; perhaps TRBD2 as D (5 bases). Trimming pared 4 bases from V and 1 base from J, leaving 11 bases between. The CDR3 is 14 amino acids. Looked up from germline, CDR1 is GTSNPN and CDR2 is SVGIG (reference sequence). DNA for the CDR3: TGTGCCTGGACGGGGATGGGGGCCAAAAACATTCAGTACTTC. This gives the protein CAWTGMGAKNIQYF.

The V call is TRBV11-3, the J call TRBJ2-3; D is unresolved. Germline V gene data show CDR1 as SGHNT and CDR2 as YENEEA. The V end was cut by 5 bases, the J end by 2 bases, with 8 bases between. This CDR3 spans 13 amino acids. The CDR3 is CASSRRITDTQYF. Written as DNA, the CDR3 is TGTGCCAGCAGCCGACGGATCACAGATACGCAGTATTTT. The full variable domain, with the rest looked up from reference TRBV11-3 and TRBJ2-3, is EAGVVQSPRYKIIEKKQPVAFWCNPISGHNTLYWYLQNLGQGPELLIRYENEEAVDDSQLPKDRFSAERLKGVDSTLKIQPAELGDSAVYLCASSRRITDTQYFGPGTRLTVL.

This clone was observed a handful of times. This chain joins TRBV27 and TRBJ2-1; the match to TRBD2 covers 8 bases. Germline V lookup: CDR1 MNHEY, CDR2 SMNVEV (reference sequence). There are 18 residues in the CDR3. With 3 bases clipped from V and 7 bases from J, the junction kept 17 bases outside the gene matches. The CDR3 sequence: CASSFRSGGADGRNEQFF. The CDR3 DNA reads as TGTGCCAGCAGTTTCCGCTCCGGGGGGGCGGACGGTAGGAATGAGCAGTTCTTC.

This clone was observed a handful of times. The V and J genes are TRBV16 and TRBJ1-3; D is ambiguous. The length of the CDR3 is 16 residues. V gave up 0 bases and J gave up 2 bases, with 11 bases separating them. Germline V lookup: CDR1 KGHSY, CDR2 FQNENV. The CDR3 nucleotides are TGTGCCAGCAGCCAATCTTGGGATCCTGCTGGAAACACCATATATTTT. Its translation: CASSQSWDPAGNTIYF.

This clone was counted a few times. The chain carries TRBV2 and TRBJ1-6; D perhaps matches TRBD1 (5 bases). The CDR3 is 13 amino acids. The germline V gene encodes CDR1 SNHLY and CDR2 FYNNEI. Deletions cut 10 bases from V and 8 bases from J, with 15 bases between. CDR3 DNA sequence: TGTGCCAACCGTCTCCAAGGGGATTCACCCCTCCACTTT. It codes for CANRLQGDSPLHF.

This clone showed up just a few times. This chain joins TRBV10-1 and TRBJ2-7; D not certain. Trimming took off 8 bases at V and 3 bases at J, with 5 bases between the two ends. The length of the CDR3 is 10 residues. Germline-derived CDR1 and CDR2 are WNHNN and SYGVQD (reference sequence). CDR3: CASQSYEQYF. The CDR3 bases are TGCGCCAGCCAAAGCTACGAGCAGTACTTC.

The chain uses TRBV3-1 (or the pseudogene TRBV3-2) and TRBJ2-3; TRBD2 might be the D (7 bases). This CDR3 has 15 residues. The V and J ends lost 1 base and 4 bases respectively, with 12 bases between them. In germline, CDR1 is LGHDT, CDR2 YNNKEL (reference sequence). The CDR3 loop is CASSQGGGRADTQYF. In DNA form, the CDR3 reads TGTGCCAGCAGCCAAGGCGGGGGCCGGGCAGATACGCAGTATTTT.

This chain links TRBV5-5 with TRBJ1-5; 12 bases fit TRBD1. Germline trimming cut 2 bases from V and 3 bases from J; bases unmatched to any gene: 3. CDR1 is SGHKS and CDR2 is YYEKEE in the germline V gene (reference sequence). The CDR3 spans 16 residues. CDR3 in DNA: TGTGCCAGCAGCTTCGGGACAGGGGGCTTCAATCAGCCCCAGCATTTT. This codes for CASSFGTGGFNQPQHF.

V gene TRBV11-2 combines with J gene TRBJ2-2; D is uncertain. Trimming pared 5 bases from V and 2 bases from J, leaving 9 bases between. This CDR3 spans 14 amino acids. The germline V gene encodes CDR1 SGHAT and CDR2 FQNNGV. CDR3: CASSRGSNTGELFF. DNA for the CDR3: TGTGCCAGCAGCCGCGGATCAAACACCGGGGAGCTGTTTTTT.

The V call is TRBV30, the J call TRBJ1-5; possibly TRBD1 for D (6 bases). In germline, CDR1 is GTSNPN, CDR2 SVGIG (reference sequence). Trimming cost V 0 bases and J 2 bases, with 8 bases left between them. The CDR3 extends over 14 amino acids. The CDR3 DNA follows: TGTGCCTGGAGTGTACCAGGGGGCAATCAGCCCCAGCATTTT. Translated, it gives CAWSVPGGNQPQHF.

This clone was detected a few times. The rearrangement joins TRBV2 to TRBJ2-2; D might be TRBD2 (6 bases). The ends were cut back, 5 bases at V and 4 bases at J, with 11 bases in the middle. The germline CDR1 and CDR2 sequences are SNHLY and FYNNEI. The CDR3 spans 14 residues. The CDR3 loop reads CASSRRGGTGELFF. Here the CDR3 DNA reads TGTGCCAGCAGTCGACGGGGAGGCACCGGGGAGCTGTTTTTT.

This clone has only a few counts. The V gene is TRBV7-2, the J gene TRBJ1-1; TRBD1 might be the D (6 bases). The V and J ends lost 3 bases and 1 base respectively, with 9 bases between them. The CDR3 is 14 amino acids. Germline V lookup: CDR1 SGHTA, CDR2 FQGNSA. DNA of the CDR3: TGTGCCAGCAGCTTCCAGGGGCGGAACACTGAAGCTTTCTTT. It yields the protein CASSFQGRNTEAFF.

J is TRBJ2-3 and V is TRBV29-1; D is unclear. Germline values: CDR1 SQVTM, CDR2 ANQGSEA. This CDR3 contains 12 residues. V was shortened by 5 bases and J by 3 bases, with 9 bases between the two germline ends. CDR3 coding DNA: TGCAGCGTTTTGCAAGGAACAGATACGCAGTATTTT. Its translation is CSVLQGTDTQYF.